A single sample gave rise to the 4 T cell receptor beta chains below, sequenced in a study of graft-versus-host responses after intestinal transplantation. These receptors' targets are unknown. This table comes from immunoSEQ multiplex PCR, and its TCRdb copy is limited to in-frame clones, with some not included. The sample records roughly 85,000 clones, approximately 89% being singletons. The source material was unstimulated CD8+ T cells sorted from spleen or lymph node cells, sampled before transplant. These receptors were obtained from a human donor who was the organ donor for an intestinal transplant.

V and J are TRBV9 and TRBJ2-1; TRBD2 matches 7 bases. CDR1 is SGDLS, CDR2 YYNGEE, per germline. The CDR3 spans 15 residues. V gave up 3 bases and J gave up 4 bases; unmatched junction bases: 7. CDR3 sequence reads: CASSAFGEGYNEQFF. The DNA for the CDR3 is TGTGCCAGCAGCGCTTTTGGGGAGGGTTACAATGAGCAGTTCTTC.

The V call is TRBV6-5, the J call TRBJ2-7; D unresolved. The CDR3 runs 13 residues. The germline CDR1 and CDR2 sequences are MNHEY and SVGAGI. Trimming took 9 bases from V and 7 from J, leaving 19 bases between them. The CDR3 region is CASATLRVGEQYF. The CDR3 DNA follows: TGTGCCAGTGCGACCTTACGGGTTGGGGAGCAGTACTTC.

J is TRBJ2-1 and V is TRBV6-1; D remains ambiguous. The CDR3 runs to 13 residues. The germline V gene encodes CDR1 MNHNS and CDR2 SASEGT. V lost 3 bases and J lost 4, with 7 bases in between. CDR3 nucleotide sequence: TGTGCCAGCAGTGATCCCCCTTACAATGAGCAGTTCTTC. It codes for CASSDPPYNEQFF.

The chain combines TRBV12-5 with TRBJ2-7; maybe TRBD2 (5 bases). The V end was cut by 11 bases, the J end by 5 bases, with 16 bases between. CDR1 LGHNT and CDR2 FRNRAP come from the germline V gene. The CDR3 contains 12 residues. CDR3 coding DNA: TGTGCTGTCCGAGGGATTGGGCACGAGCAGTACTTC. Its translation is CAVRGIGHEQYF.